This paragraph reports one TCR beta chain. The data were taken from a study of CD8+CD57+ T cells in acquired aplastic anemia. At the level of the study: Average DNA yield from sorted CD4+ and CD8+ cells was around 3.2 ug.

The use of genomic DNA as template underpinned the TCR beta VDJ and CDR3 profiling. Each CDR3 protein is one row after TCRdb ran MiXCR on the reads. The table includes around 500,000 distinct CDR3 sequences, roughly a third detected once. Patients sequenced had flow cytometry evidence of CD8+CD57+ cell expansion. Receipt of therapy had not occurred in any patient by the time of blood sampling. Germline V gene sequence: CDR1 SNHLY, CDR2 FYNNEI. The V end was cut by 5 bases, the J end by 6 bases, with 18 bases between. This CDR3 has 15 amino acids. The TCR originated in a human donor with aplastic anemia. V gene TRBV2 combines with J gene TRBJ2-3; D gene ambiguous. Sequencing was carried out using sorted CD4+, CD8+, or CD8+CD57+ T cells (not recorded which) from PBMCs. CDR3: CASSLRAGLEDTQYF. The CDR3 DNA follows: TGTGCCAGCAGTTTACGAGCTGGGCTCGAGGATACGCAGTATTTT.